The 3 T cell receptor beta chains below were found in one sample sequenced in a study of Graves' ophthalmopathy and Graves' hyperthyroidism. Amplified material comprised TCR beta CDR3 regions derived from RNA transcripts. HTBI-primed first-round RT-PCR preceded second-round multiplex PCR. One entry per CDR3 protein, called by TCRdb with MiXCR from the multiplex PCR reads. The sample lists a few hundred thousand distinct CDR3 sequences, 17% seen once, with about 2.4% in the top ten. Material: peripheral blood. The receptors shown here come from an adult woman with stable Graves' hyperthyroidism.

This clonotype was counted ten times or more. The chain recombines TRBV19 with TRBJ1-5, with D hard to call. The CDR3 totals 13 residues. V was pared by 3 bases and J by 6 bases, with 9 bases between. The germline V gene encodes CDR1 LNHDA and CDR2 SQIVND (reference sequence). CDR3 sequence: CASSMAVAQPQHF. The CDR3 DNA sequence: TGTGCCAGTAGTATGGCGGTGGCTCAGCCCCAGCATTTT.

This clonotype was seen ten or more times. The chain combines TRBV15 with TRBJ1-5; 7 positions match TRBD1. Trimming at V came to 5 bases and at J to 0 bases, leaving 19 bases not matched to a gene. The CDR3 totals 20 residues. Germline lookup yields CDR1 LNHNV and CDR2 YYDKDF (reference sequence). CDR3 loop: CATSGNRDRGRGYSNQPQHF. Written as DNA, the CDR3 is TGTGCCACCAGCGGAAACCGGGACAGAGGCAGGGGGTATAGCAATCAGCCCCAGCATTTT.

This clonotype was recorded at least ten times. The rearrangement links TRBV7-6 to TRBJ2-2, with a possible D match to TRBD2 (5 bases). The CDR3 covers 14 residues. Trimming took off 1 base at V and 7 bases at J, with 10 bases between the two ends. Looked up from germline, CDR1 is SGHVS and CDR2 is FNYEAQ. The CDR3: CASSLGPSGGELFF. CDR3 DNA: TGTGCCAGCAGCTTAGGACCAAGCGGCGGGGAGCTGTTTTTT.